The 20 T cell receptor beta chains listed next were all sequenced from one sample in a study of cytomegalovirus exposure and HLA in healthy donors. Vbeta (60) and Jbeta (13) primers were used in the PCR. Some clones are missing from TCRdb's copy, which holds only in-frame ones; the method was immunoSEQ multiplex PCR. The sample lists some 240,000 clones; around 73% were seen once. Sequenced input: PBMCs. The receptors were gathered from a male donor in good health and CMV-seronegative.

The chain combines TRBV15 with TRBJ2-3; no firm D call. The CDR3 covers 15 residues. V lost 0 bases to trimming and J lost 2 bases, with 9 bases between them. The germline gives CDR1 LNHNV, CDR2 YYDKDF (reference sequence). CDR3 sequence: CATSRDRVSTDTQYF. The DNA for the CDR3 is TGTGCCACCAGCAGAGATAGAGTTTCCACAGATACGCAGTATTTT. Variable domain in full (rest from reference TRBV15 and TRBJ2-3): DAMVIQNPRYQVTQFGKPVTLSCSQTLNHNVMYWYQQKSSQAPKLLFHYYDKDFNNEADTPDNFQSRRPNTSFCFLDIRSPGLGDTAMYLCATSRDRVSTDTQYFGPGTRLTVL.

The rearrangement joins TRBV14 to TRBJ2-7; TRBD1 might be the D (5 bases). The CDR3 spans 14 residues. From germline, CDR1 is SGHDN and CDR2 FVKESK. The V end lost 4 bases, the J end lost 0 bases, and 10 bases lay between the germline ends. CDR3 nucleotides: TGTGCCAGCAGCCTCACAGGTTACTCCTACGAGCAGTACTTC. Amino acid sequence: CASSLTGYSYEQYF.

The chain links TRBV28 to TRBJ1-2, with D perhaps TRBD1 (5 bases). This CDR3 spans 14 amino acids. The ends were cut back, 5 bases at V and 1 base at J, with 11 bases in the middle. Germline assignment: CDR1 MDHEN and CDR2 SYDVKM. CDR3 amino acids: CASSVLTDNYGYTF. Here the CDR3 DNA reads TGTGCCAGCAGTGTACTGACAGATAACTATGGCTACACCTTC.

CDR3 region: CASTSRQGPYGYTF. The CDR3 nucleotides are TGTGCCAGCACTTCAAGGCAGGGGCCCTATGGCTACACCTTC. This chain uses TRBV6-1 with TRBJ1-2; tentative D call: TRBD1 (6 bases). The CDR3 totals 14 residues. Germline values: CDR1 MNHNS, CDR2 SASEGT. Trimming removed 7 bases at V and 4 bases at J, with 16 bases between.

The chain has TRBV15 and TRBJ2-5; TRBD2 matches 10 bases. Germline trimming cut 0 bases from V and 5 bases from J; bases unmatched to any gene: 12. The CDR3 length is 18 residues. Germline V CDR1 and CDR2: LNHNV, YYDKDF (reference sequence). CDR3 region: CATSRDFWPSGSVETQYF. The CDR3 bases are TGTGCCACCAGCAGAGATTTTTGGCCTAGCGGGAGTGTGGAGACCCAGTACTTC.

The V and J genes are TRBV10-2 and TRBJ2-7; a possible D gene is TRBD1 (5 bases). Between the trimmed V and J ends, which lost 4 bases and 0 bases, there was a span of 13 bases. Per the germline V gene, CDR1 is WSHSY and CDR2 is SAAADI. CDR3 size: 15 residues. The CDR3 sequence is CASSALRGHSYEQYF. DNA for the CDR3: TGCGCCAGCAGTGCGCTTAGGGGCCACTCCTACGAGCAGTACTTC.

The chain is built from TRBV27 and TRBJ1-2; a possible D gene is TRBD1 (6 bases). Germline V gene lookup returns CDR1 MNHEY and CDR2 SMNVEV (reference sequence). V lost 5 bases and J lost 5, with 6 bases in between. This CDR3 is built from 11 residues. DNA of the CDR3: TGTGCCAGCAGTACAGGGTATGGCTACACCTTC. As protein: CASSTGYGYTF.

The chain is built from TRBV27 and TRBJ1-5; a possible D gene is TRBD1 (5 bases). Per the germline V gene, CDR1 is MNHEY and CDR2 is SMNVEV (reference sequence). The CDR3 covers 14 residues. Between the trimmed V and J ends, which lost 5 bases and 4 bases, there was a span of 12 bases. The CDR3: CASSLNGGNQPQHF. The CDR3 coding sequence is TGTGCCAGCAGTCTAAACGGGGGGAATCAGCCCCAGCATTTT.

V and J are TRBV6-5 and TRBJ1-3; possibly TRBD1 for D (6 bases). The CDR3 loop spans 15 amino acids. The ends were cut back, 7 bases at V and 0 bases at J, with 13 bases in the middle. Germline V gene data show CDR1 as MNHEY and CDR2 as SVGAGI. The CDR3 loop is CASTKGGGSGNTIYF. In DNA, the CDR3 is TGTGCCAGCACCAAGGGGGGGGGCTCTGGAAACACCATATATTTT.

The DNA for the CDR3 is TGTGCCTGGAGCGCAGTGGGGGGGGGCTCGAGTACCGGGAGGTCGGTGGGGACCCAGTACTTC. Its protein is CAWSAVGGGSSTGRSVGTQYF. The chain uses TRBV30 and TRBJ2-5; D is possibly TRBD2 (7 bases). This CDR3 comprises 21 residues. Trimming left V 3 bases short and J 7 bases short, with 39 bases between. Germline values: CDR1 GTSNPN, CDR2 SVGIG (reference sequence).

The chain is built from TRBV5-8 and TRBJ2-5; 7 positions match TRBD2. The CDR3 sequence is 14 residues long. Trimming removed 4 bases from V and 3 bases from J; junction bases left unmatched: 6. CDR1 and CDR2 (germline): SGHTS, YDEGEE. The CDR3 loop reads CASSLEAGEETQYF. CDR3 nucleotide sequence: TGTGCCAGCAGCCTCGAGGCGGGAGAAGAGACCCAGTACTTC.

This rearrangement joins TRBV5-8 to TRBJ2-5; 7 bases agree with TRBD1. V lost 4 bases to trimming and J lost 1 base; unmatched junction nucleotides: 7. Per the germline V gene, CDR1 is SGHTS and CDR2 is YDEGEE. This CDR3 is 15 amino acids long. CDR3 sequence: CASSPTGSVQETQYF. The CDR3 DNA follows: TGTGCCAGCAGCCCGACAGGGTCCGTCCAAGAGACCCAGTACTTC.

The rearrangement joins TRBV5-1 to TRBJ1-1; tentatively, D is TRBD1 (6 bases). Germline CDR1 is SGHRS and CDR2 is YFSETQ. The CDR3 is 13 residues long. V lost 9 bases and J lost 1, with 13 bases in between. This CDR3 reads CATLGQSNTEAFF. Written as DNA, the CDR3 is TGCGCCACCCTCGGACAGTCGAACACTGAAGCTTTCTTT.

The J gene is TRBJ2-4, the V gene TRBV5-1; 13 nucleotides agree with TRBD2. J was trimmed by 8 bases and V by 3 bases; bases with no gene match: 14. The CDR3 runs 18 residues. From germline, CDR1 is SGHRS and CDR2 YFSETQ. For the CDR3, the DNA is TGCGCCAGCAGCTCGGGACTAGCGGGACTAAAGGAGATGGACATTCAGTACTTC. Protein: CASSSGLAGLKEMDIQYF.

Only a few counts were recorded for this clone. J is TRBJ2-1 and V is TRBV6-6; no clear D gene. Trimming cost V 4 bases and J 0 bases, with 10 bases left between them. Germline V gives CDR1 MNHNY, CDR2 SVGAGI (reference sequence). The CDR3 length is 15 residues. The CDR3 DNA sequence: TGTGCCAGCAGTTCTCTAGAGAGCTCCTACAATGAGCAGTTCTTC. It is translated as CASSSLESSYNEQFF.

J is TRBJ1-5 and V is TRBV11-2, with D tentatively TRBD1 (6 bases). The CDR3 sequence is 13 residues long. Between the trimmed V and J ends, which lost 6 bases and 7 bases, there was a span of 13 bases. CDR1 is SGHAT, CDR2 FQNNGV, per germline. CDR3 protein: CASSTGPGQPQHF. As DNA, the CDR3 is TGTGCCAGCAGTACAGGGCCCGGGCAGCCCCAGCATTTT.

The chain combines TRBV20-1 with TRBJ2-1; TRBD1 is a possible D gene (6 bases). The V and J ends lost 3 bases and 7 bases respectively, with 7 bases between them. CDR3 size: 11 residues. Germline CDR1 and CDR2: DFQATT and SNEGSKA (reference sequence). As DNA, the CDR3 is TGCAGTGCTAGGAGGGGGAATGAGCAGTTCTTC. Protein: CSARRGNEQFF.

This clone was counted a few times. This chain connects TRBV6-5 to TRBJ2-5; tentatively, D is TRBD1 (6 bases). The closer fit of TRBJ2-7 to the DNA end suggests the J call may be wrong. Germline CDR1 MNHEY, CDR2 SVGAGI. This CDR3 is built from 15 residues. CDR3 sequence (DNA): TGTGCCAGCAGTGGGACAAACGAGGTCACCTACGAGCAGTACTTC. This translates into CASSGTNEVTYEQYF.

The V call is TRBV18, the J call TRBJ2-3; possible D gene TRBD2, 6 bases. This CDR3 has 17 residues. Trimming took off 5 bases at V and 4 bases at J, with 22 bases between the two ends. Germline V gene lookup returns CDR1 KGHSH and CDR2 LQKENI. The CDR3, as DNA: TGTGCCAGCTCAAGGTTTCCAGCGGGTTCCACGTCAGATACGCAGTATTTT. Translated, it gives CASSRFPAGSTSDTQYF.

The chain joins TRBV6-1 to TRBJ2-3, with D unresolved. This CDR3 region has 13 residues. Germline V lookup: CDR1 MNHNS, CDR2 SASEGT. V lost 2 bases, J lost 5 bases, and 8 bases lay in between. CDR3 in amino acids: CASSERPGDTQYF. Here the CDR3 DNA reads TGTGCCAGCAGTGAACGGCCAGGAGATACGCAGTATTTT.